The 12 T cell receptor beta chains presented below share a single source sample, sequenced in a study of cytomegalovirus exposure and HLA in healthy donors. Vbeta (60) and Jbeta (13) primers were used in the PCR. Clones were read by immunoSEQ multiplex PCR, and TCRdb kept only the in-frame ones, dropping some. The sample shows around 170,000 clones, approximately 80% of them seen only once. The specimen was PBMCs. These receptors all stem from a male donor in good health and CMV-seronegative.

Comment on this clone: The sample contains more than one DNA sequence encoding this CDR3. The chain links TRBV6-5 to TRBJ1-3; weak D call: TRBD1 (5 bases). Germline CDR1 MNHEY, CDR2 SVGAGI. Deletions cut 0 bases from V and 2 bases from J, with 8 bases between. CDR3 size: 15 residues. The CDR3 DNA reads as TGTGCCAGCAGTTACTCGCAGGGCACTGGAAACACCATATATTTT. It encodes CASSYSQGTGNTIYF.

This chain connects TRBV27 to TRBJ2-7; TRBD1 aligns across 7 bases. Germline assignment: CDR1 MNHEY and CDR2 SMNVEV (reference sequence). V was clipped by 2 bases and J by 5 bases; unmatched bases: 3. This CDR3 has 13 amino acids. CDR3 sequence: CASSLQGVDEQYF. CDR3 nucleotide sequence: TGTGCCAGCAGTTTACAGGGGGTTGACGAGCAGTACTTC.

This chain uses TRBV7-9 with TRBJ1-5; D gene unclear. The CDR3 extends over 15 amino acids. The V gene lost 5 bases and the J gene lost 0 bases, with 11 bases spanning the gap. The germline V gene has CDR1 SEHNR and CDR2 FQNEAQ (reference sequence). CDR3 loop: CASSPAAFSNQPQHF. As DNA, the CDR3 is TGTGCCAGCAGCCCAGCGGCCTTTAGCAATCAGCCCCAGCATTTT.

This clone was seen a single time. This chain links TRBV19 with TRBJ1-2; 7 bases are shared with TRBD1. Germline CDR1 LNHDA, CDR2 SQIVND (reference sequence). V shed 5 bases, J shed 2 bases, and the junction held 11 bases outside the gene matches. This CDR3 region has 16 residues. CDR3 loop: CASSLMTGQVNYGYTF. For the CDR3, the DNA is TGTGCCAGTAGTCTAATGACTGGACAGGTGAACTATGGCTACACCTTC.

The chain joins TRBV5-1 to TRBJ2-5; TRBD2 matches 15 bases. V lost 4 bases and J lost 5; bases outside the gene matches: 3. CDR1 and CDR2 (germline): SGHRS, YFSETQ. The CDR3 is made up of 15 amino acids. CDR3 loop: CASSAGTSGGETQYF. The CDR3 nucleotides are TGCGCCAGCAGCGCCGGGACTAGCGGGGGGGAGACCCAGTACTTC.

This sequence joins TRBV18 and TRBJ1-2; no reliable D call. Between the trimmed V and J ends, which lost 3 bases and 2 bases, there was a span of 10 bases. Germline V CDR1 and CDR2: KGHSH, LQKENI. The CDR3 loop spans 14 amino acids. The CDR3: CASSPSRGNYGYTF. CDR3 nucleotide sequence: TGTGCCAGCTCACCTAGTCGGGGAAACTATGGCTACACCTTC.

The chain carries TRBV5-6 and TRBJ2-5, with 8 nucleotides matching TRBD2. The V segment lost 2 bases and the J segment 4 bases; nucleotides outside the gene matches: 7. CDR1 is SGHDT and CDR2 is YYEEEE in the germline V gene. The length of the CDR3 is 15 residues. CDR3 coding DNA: TGTGCCAGCAGCTTATCAGCGGGAGTGGCAGAGACCCAGTACTTC. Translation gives CASSLSAGVAETQYF. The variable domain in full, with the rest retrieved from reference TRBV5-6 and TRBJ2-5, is DAGVTQSPTHLIKTRGQQVTLRCSPKSGHDTVSWYQQALGQGPQFIFQYYEEEERQRGNFPDRFSGHQFPNYSSELNVNALLLGDSALYLCASSLSAGVAETQYFGPGTRLLVL.

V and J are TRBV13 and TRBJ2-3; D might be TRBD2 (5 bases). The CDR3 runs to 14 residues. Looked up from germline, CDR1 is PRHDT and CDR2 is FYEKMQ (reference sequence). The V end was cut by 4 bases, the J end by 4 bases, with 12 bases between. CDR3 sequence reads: CASSSAKGADTQYF. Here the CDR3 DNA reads TGTGCCAGCAGCTCGGCGAAGGGAGCAGATACGCAGTATTTT.

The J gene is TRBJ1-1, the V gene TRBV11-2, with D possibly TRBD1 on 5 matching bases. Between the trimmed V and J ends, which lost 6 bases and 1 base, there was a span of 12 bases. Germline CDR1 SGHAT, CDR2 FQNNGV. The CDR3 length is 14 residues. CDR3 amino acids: CASSFMGQNTEAFF. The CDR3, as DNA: TGTGCCAGCAGTTTTATGGGGCAGAACACTGAAGCTTTCTTT.

As DNA, the CDR3 is TGTGCCAGCAGCTTGGGCGGCGGGGTAAAGGGTACGCAGTATTTT. Translation gives CASSLGGGVKGTQYF. V gene TRBV5-4 combines with J gene TRBJ2-3, with D possibly being TRBD2 (6 bases). V lost 0 bases to trimming and J lost 8 bases, with 16 bases between them. CDR3 size: 15 residues. The germline V gene has CDR1 SGHNT and CDR2 YYREEE (reference sequence).

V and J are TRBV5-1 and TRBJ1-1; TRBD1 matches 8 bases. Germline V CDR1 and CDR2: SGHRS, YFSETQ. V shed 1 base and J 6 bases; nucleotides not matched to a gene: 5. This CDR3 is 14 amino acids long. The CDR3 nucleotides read TGCGCCAGCAGCTTGCAGGGGGCAAGCGCTGAAGCTTTCTTT. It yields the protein CASSLQGASAEAFF.

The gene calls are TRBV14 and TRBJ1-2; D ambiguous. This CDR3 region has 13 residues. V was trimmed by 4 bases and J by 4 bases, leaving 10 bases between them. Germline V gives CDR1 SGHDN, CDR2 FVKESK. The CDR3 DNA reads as TGTGCCAGCAGCCCGACATTTCTCTATGGCTACACCTTC. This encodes CASSPTFLYGYTF. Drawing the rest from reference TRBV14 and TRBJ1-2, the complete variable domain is EAGVTQFPSHSVIEKGQTVTLRCDPISGHDNLYWYRRVMGKEIKFLLHFVKESKQDESGMPNNRFLAERTGGTYSTLKVQPAELEDSGVYFCASSPTFLYGYTFGSGTRLTVV.